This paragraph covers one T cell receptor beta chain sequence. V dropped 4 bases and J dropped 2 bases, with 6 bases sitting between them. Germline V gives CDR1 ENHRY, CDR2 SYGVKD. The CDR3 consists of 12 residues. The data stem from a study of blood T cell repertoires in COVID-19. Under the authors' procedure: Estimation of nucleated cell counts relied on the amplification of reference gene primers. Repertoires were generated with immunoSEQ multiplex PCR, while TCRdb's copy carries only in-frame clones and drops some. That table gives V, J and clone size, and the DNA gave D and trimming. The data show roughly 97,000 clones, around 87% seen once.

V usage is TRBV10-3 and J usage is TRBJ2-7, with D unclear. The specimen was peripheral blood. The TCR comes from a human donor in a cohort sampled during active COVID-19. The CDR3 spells CAISVLTYEQYF. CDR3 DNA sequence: TGTGCCATCAGTGTTCTTACCTACGAGCAGTACTTC.